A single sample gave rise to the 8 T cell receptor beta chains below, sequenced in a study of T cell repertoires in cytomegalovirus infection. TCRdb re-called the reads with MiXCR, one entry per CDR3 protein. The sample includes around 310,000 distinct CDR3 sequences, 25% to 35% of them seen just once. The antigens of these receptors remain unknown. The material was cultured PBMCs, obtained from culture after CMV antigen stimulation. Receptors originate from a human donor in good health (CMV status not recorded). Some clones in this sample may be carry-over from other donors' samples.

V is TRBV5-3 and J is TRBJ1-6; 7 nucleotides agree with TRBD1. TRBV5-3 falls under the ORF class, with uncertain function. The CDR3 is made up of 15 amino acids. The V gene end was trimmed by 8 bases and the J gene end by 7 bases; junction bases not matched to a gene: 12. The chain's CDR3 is CASGFDRVGNSPLHF. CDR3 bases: TGTGCCAGCGGCTTCGACAGGGTTGGGAATTCACCCCTCCACTTT.

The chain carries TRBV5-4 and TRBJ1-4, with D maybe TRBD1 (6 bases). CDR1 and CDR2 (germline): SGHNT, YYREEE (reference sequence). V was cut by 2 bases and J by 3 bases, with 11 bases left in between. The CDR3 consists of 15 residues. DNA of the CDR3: TGTGCCAGCAGCTTCGAGACAGGCCCTAATGAAAAACTGTTTTTT. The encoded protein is CASSFETGPNEKLFF. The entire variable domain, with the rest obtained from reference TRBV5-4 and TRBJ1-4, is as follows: ETGVTQSPTHLIKTRGQQVTLRCSSQSGHNTVSWYQQALGQGPQFIFQYYREEENGRGNFPPRFSGLQFPNYSSELNVNALELDDSALYLCASSFETGPNEKLFFGSGTQLSVL.

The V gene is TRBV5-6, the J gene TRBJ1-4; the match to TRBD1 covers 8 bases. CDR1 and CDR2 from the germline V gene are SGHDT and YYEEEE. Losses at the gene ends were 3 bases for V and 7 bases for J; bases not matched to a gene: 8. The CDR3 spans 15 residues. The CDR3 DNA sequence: TGTGCCAGCAGCTACTGGACAGGGTTGGGTGAAAAACTGTTTTTT. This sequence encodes CASSYWTGLGEKLFF.

This CDR3 reads CASSLAGSYGYTF. The CDR3 DNA sequence: TGTGCCAGCAGCTTAGCGGGATCCTATGGCTACACCTTC. J is TRBJ1-2 and V is TRBV7-2; D gene unclear. Trimming shortened V by 0 bases and J by 4 bases, and 6 bases separated the two germline ends. Germline assignment: CDR1 SGHTA and CDR2 FQGNSA. This CDR3 spans 13 amino acids.

The CDR3 is CATDKRDRGLPHSYEQYF. Written as DNA, the CDR3 is TGTGCCACCGACAAACGGGACAGGGGCCTCCCCCACTCCTACGAGCAGTACTTC. This chain connects TRBV15 to TRBJ2-7; 10 positions agree with TRBD1. This CDR3 has 18 amino acids. V shed 8 bases and J 0 bases; nucleotides not matched to a gene: 16. CDR1 and CDR2 from the germline V gene are LNHNV and YYDKDF (reference sequence).

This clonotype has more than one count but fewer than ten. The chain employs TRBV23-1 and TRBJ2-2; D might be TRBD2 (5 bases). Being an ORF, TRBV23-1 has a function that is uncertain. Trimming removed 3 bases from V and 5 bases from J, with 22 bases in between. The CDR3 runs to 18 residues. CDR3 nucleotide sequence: TGCGCCAGCAGTCACCCCGGCGTCGAAGGTCAGCGGACCGGGGAGCTGTTTTTT. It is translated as CASSHPGVEGQRTGELFF.

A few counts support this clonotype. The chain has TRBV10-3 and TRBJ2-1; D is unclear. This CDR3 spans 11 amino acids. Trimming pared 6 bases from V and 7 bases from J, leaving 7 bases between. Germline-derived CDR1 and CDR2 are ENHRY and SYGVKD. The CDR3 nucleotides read TGTGCCATCAGCGACGCAAATGAGCAGTTCTTC. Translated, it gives CAISDANEQFF.

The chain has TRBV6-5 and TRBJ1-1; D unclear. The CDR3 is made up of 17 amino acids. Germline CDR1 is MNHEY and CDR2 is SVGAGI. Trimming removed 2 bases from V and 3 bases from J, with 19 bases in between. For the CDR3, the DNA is TGTGCCAGCAGTTACGAGACCGGATCTCACGGGGACACTGAAGCTTTCTTT. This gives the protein CASSYETGSHGDTEAFF.